This T cell receptor beta chain stems from a study of cytomegalovirus exposure and HLA in healthy donors. Study-wide points: Investigators reported about 160 TCR beta chains as tied to cytomegalovirus.

PCR involved 60 Vbeta and 13 Jbeta primers. Sequenced by immunoSEQ multiplex PCR; TCRdb stores in-frame clones only, minus some. The profile shows tens of thousands of clones, about 78% of them singletons. Trimming removed 5 bases from V and 9 bases from J, with 20 bases in between. CDR3 length equals 15 residues. Germline CDR1 and CDR2: MNHEY and SMNVEV (reference sequence). This clone occurred a few times. Its antigen is unidentified. The V call is TRBV27, the J call TRBJ2-1; perhaps TRBD2 as D (5 bases). Material: PBMCs. The origin of this receptor is a male donor in good health and CMV-seronegative. The chain's CDR3 is CASSPLLGGYSEQFF. The CDR3 bases are TGTGCCAGCAGTCCACTACTAGGCGGTTATAGTGAGCAGTTCTTC.